This T cell receptor beta chain was retrieved from a study of spatial heterogeneity in lung cancer (dated by TCRdb to about 2019). Notes on the research overall: More beta-chain than alpha-chain transcripts were consistently detected, likely reflecting higher beta-chain transcript abundance. In tumor regions, TCR transcript counts showed a strong correlation with a T cell transcriptional module score derived from matched bulk RNA-seq. In the raw uncorrected reads, each unique combination of TCR and UMI appeared more than ten times on average. TCR alpha and beta repertoires were quantitatively compared across multiple tumor regions, matched nontumor lung and blood in non-small cell lung cancer. TCR repertoire features were related to nonsynonymous mutation counts determined by whole-exome sequencing of tumor tissue. At surgery, both alpha and beta chains were TCR-sequenced in about 200 tumor regions, about 61 matched nontumor lung samples and 56 PBMC samples. Findings and caveats that apply to the study as a whole: TCR-seq was estimated to cover only about 7.6% of tumor T cells for alpha chains and about 13% for beta chains. The tumor nonsynonymous mutation count correlated with the number of expanded alpha and beta TCRs within the tumor. Counts of ubiquitous and regional expanded TCRs correlated with counts of ubiquitous and regional nonsynonymous mutations, respectively. Additional single-cell paired TCR alpha and beta sequencing was considered necessary to confirm, at a functional level, the hypothesis that regional TCRs recognize regional mutations.

Deletion took 0 bases off V and 1 base off J, with a span of 10 bases between the germline ends. The CDR3 has 15 amino acids, counting the end cysteine and phenylalanine. CDR3 DNA is the only sequence kept; it has 45 bases, read in frame from the first base. CDR1 SGHDT and CDR2 YYEEEE are derived from the germline V gene. This clonotype was seen at least ten times. Its antigen remains unidentified. Per-nucleotide qualities are absent, and no much larger clonotype sits a single base away. The sample's time point, from its label and the paper: sample taken at primary tumor resection. The donors were about 65 patients from the lung TRACERx cohort who had early-stage, untreated non-small cell lung cancer. For TCR sequencing, whole RNA was extracted from tumor and nontumor lung tissue, or from cryopreserved PBMC samples, and no cell sorting was done. Patients were selected for TCR sequencing only if sufficient RNA was available from at least two tumor regions. A lung pathologist reviewed the tumor and adjacent nontumor lung specimens before the specimens were selected.

The method was 5' RACE. The reads were generated on a NextSeq 500. The TCR library protocol attached a unique molecular identifier to each TCR cDNA molecule to allow correction of PCR and sequencing errors. For the original study's pipeline: TCR identification, UMI-based error correction and CDR3 extraction were all carried out with Decombinator tools. TCRs above a frequency of 2 per 1,000, corresponding to the top 1% of the tumor frequency distribution, were defined as expanded. Expanded tumor TCRs were classed as regional if statistically deemed absent (corrected P<0.05) from at least one tumor region, otherwise ubiquitous. Rényi diversity was computed with the R vegan package after subsampling each repertoire 100 times to 5,000 TCRs. To build CDR3 similarity networks, amino acid triplet string-kernel similarity was used, and CDR3s were connected when their pairwise similarity was above 0.82. The raw public data were reprocessed by TCRdb itself: fastp quality trimming at Q25, MiXCR clonotype calling, in-frame beta chains only. Under each unique CDR3 protein, matching rows form one entry showing the most common genes and DNA. These V and J calls originate from TCRdb's pipeline instead of the authors' own analysis. This sample is represented by about 13,000 distinct CDR3 sequences; approximately 5.5% of them were singletons. Of the sample, approximately 26% falls within the top ten clones.

The chain is assembled from TRBV5-6 and TRBJ1-1, with a weak D call of TRBD1 (5 bases match). The receptor comes from a male donor with early-stage non-small cell lung cancer. The input for sequencing was lung tumor tissue, taken at surgery. The CDR3 protein sequence reads: CASSLGLGPNTEAFF. The nucleotide sequence reads as follows: TGTGCCAGCAGCTTGGGGCTGGGACCGAACACTGAAGCTTTCTTT.